The rows below give T cell receptor beta chains drawn from one sample of a study of T cell repertoires in aging, cancer and after chemotherapy. TCRdb passed the multiplex PCR reads through MiXCR, listing each CDR3 protein once. The data hold approximately 20,000 distinct CDR3 sequences, with 30% to 45% observed a single time. Material for sequencing was blood. These receptors were collected from a human donor with a solid tumor. CDR3s include the opening cysteine and the closing phenylalanine or tryptophan. A D gene is named only where the DNA matches it firmly.

J | V | D | CDR3
TRBJ2-2 | TRBV24-1 | - | CATSGSQRDTGELFF
TRBJ2-5 | TRBV7-9 | - | CASSSGQSETQYF
TRBJ1-1 | TRBV11-1 | - | CASSLEWITEAFF
TRBJ2-5 | TRBV5-1 | TRBD2 | CASSPGGSDKETQYF
TRBJ2-1 | TRBV12-3/TRBV12-4 | - | CASSTSPGGTYNEQFF
TRBJ2-2 | TRBV18 | - | CASSPITENTGELFF
TRBJ2-6 | TRBV7-2 | - | CASSLGAGGANVLTF
TRBJ1-6 | TRBV7-9 | - | CASSPTRGGNSPLHF
TRBJ1-1 | TRBV18 | TRBD1 | CASSLNPPTGAGAFF
TRBJ2-7 | TRBV6-2/TRBV6-3 | - | CASSPREKNEQYF
TRBJ2-3 | TRBV12-3/TRBV12-4 | TRBD2 | CASSFLAGGFGTDTQYF
TRBJ2-3 | TRBV5-1 | - | CASSARDSDTQYF
TRBJ1-1 | TRBV12-5 | - | CASGFWLPGMNTEAFF
TRBJ2-7 | TRBV14 | TRBD1 | CASRSGQGFHEQYF
TRBJ1-1 | TRBV19 | - | CASKNVNTEAFF
TRBJ2-7 | TRBV19 | - | CASSRDRLREQYF
TRBJ2-7 | TRBV15 | - | CATSSLAPTFTYEQYF
TRBJ2-5 | TRBV5-5 | - | CASSLGWQQETLYF
TRBJ2-1 | TRBV29-1 | TRBD1 | CSVGGDRGNYEQFF
TRBJ1-1 | TRBV6-5 | - | CASSYSKTANTEAFF
TRBJ1-2 | TRBV27 | - | CASSLSGLDGYTF
TRBJ2-1 | TRBV18 | TRBD1 | CASSPMGQGGNEQFF
TRBJ2-5 | TRBV5-5 | - | CASSSRLNQETQYF
TRBJ2-2 | TRBV19 | - | CASTWRRTGTGELFF
TRBJ2-7 | TRBV5-5 | - | CASSQTEFYEQYF
TRBJ2-7 | TRBV19 | - | CASSIASGTSYEQYF
TRBJ1-2 | TRBV6-5 | - | CASSYFGESGYTF
TRBJ2-3 | TRBV12-3/TRBV12-4 | TRBD2 | CASSQTSGRADTQYF
TRBJ2-3 | TRBV14 | TRBD2 | CASSPLAGGFTDTQYF
TRBJ2-5 | TRBV19 | - | CASGQIFQQTQYF
TRBJ2-2 | TRBV6-6 | - | CASSRTPERTGELFF
TRBJ2-7 | TRBV19 | - | CASSIQEFYEQYF
TRBJ2-7 | TRBV5-6 | TRBD1 | CASSPDRNYEQYF
TRBJ2-2 | TRBV18 | TRBD2 | CASSPTSGGPTGELFF
TRBJ1-1 | TRBV19 | - | CASSISFWGPEAFF
TRBJ2-1 | TRBV6-2/TRBV6-3 | TRBD2 | CASSSSGRAHNEQFF
TRBJ1-4 | TRBV30 | - | CAWRYGADLEKLFF
TRBJ2-5 | TRBV5-5 | TRBD2 | CASSLSFASGGPQETQYF
TRBJ1-4 | TRBV7-9 | - | CASTGVGGDEKLFF
TRBJ1-6 | TRBV10-3 | - | CAISESGGPDNSPLHF
TRBJ1-5 | TRBV5-6 | - | CASSSQWTGQPQHF
TRBJ1-5 | TRBV12-3/TRBV12-4 | - | CASSFLGYSNQPQHF
TRBJ2-1 | TRBV12-3/TRBV12-4 | TRBD2 | CASTSLAGGLDEQFF
TRBJ2-1 | TRBV19 | TRBD2 | CASSITSGAYNEQFF
TRBJ2-2 | TRBV5-1 | TRBD2 | CASSLTSDTGELFF
TRBJ2-1 | TRBV6-2/TRBV6-3 | - | CASTNDRGRDTARSNEQFF
TRBJ1-2 | TRBV6-2/TRBV6-3 | - | CASSYAGPAGYTF
TRBJ1-4 | TRBV4-1 | - | CASSSREKLFF
TRBJ2-2 | TRBV6-1 | - | CASSEAPFRAGELFF
TRBJ2-1 | TRBV19 | TRBD2 | CASSPSGRASYEQFF
TRBJ2-4 | TRBV13 | - | CASSLGGLAKNIQYF
TRBJ1-2 | TRBV20-1 | TRBD1 | CSALDRGLDYGYTF